A single sample is the source of the 20 T cell receptor beta chains below, sequenced in a study of beta chain features in type 1 diabetes. Study-wide results and limits: All four CD4+ subsets from Type 1 diabetes patients carried moderately but significantly shorter TCRB CDR3s.

Every bit of the isolated RNA underwent reverse transcription, so sequencing read expressed TCRB transcripts. Data came from immunoSEQ multiplex PCR; TCRdb stores just in-frame clones and leaves some out. The sample yields a few hundred thousand clones, 16% seen once. These receptors have no known antigen. Material for sequencing was naive CD4+ T cells from blood. These receptors originate from a man aged 30-40 years with type 1 diabetes.

This clone was seen only a few times. This sequence joins TRBV18 and TRBJ2-5, with D uncertain. CDR3 length equals 13 residues. Germline CDR1 and CDR2: KGHSH and LQKENI. Deletions cut 3 bases from V and 1 base from J, with 6 bases between. DNA for the CDR3: TGTGCCAGCTCACCGACATCCCAAGAGACCCAGTACTTC. Its protein product is CASSPTSQETQYF.

V usage is TRBV28 and J usage is TRBJ2-7, with TRBD2 matching over 8 bases. Germline V gene lookup returns CDR1 MDHEN and CDR2 SYDVKM. The junction had 6 bases not matched to a gene; V was cut back by 1 base and J by 4 bases. CDR3 length: 15 amino acids. In DNA, the CDR3 is TGTGCCAGCAGTTTATCCTCGGGAGGGCCGTACGAGCAGTACTTC. This encodes CASSLSSGGPYEQYF.

This clone has only a few counts. The rearrangement links TRBV18 to TRBJ2-1, with D possibly being TRBD1 (5 bases). CDR1 is KGHSH and CDR2 is LQKENI in the germline V gene. The CDR3 consists of 15 residues. Trimming stripped 2 bases from V and 3 bases from J, with 11 bases between. CDR3 sequence (DNA): TGTGCCAGCTCACCAGCCAGGGATAACTACAATGAGCAGTTCTTC. Translated, it gives CASSPARDNYNEQFF.

The chain is built from TRBV5-1 and TRBJ2-3; TRBD2 is a possible D gene (6 bases). Between the trimmed V and J ends, which lost 0 bases and 14 bases, there was a span of 25 bases. Germline V gene sequence: CDR1 SGHRS, CDR2 YFSETQ. There are 16 residues in the CDR3. Here the CDR3 reads CASSLGGGDIGTGAYF. For the CDR3, the DNA is TGCGCCAGCAGCTTGGGTGGAGGAGACATCGGGACTGGCGCGTATTTT.

This clone was seen a few times. The chain employs TRBV19 and TRBJ1-5; no definite D call. CDR3 length equals 14 residues. In germline, CDR1 is LNHDA, CDR2 SQIVND (reference sequence). Deletions cut 3 bases from V and 4 bases from J, with 10 bases between. CDR3 DNA: TGTGCCAGTAGTATTCTGGCGGGGAATCAGCCCCAGCATTTT. Translation gives CASSILAGNQPQHF.

This sequence joins TRBV29-1 and TRBJ1-2; 10 bases fit TRBD1. This CDR3 is built from 16 residues. Unmatched junction bases numbered 14, after V lost 4 bases and J lost 6 bases. CDR1 is SQVTM and CDR2 is ANQGSEA in the germline V gene. CDR3 sequence (DNA): TGCAGCGTTGCCTCGGGGACAGGGGTCCGAGGAAATGGCTACACCTTC. This codes for CSVASGTGVRGNGYTF.

This clone appeared a few times. The chain couples TRBV5-1 to TRBJ2-3, with D possibly being TRBD2 (5 bases). CDR1 and CDR2 (germline): SGHRS, YFSETQ. With 4 bases removed from V and 0 bases from J, the gap between germline ends came to 9 bases. CDR3 length equals 14 residues. Here the CDR3 DNA reads TGCGCCAGCAGCGAGGGCCCCAGCACAGATACGCAGTATTTT. Translation: CASSEGPSTDTQYF.

The chain couples TRBV4-3 to TRBJ2-3; no clear D gene. CDR1 is LGHNA and CDR2 is YSLEER in the germline V gene. CDR3 length equals 17 residues. V gave up 3 bases and J gave up 2 bases, with 18 bases separating them. CDR3 amino acids: CASSQGSSSEYTDTQYF. In nucleotides, the CDR3 is TGCGCCAGCAGCCAGGGCTCCAGCTCTGAGTACACAGATACGCAGTATTTT.

In its sample, this clone was seen a few times. The J gene is TRBJ1-5, the V gene TRBV15, with 9 bases that match TRBD1. Germline values: CDR1 LNHNV, CDR2 YYDKDF (reference sequence). This CDR3 has 16 residues. V was clipped by 4 bases and J by 5 bases; unmatched bases: 9. This CDR3 is CATSMRQGQGHQPQHF. In DNA, the CDR3 is TGTGCCACCAGCATGAGGCAGGGACAGGGTCATCAGCCCCAGCATTTT. Using reference TRBV15 and TRBJ1-5 for the parts outside the CDR3, the full variable domain is DAMVIQNPRYQVTQFGKPVTLSCSQTLNHNVMYWYQQKSSQAPKLLFHYYDKDFNNEADTPDNFQSRRPNTSFCFLDIRSPGLGDTAMYLCATSMRQGQGHQPQHFGDGTRLSIL.

The chain has TRBV10-3 and TRBJ2-5; 10 positions match TRBD2. Germline loops: CDR1 ENHRY, CDR2 SYGVKD. With V trimmed by 2 bases and J by 4 bases, 7 bases remained unmatched. This CDR3 contains 16 residues. The CDR3 DNA is TGTGCCATCAGTGAGGTATTAGCGGGAGGAGGAGAGACCCAGTACTTC. Encoded protein: CAISEVLAGGGETQYF.

This clone was recorded a few times. The rearrangement links TRBV28 to TRBJ2-6; D might be TRBD1 (6 bases). V lost 5 bases, J lost 1 base, and 9 bases lay in between. The V gene's germline CDR1 is MDHEN and CDR2 SYDVKM. This CDR3 comprises 15 residues. The CDR3 DNA reads TGTGCCAGCAGTACAGGGATTTCTGGGGCCAACGTCCTGACTTTC. Protein sequence: CASSTGISGANVLTF.

The chain combines TRBV7-9 with TRBJ1-5; 7 positions agree with TRBD1. The CDR3 is 14 amino acids. CDR1 is SEHNR, CDR2 FQNEAQ, per germline (reference sequence). The J segment lost 7 bases and the V segment lost 7 bases, leaving 10 bases of the junction unmatched. The CDR3 reads CASTSSGTVQPQHF. The DNA of the CDR3 is TGTGCCAGCACCTCCTCCGGGACAGTGCAGCCCCAGCATTTT.

This clone was counted a few times. V and J are TRBV14 and TRBJ2-1; D unresolved. This CDR3 is 12 amino acids long. Looked up from germline, CDR1 is SGHDN and CDR2 is FVKESK. The V and J ends lost 0 bases and 15 bases respectively, with 12 bases between them. DNA for the CDR3: TGTGCCAGCAGCCAAGAGCCCTTTCGACGGTTCTTC. Residues: CASSQEPFRRFF.

This clone was seen once. This rearrangement joins TRBV7-6 to TRBJ2-3; 9 bases fit TRBD2. The CDR3 consists of 15 residues. Trimming removed 5 bases from V and 5 bases from J; junction bases left unmatched: 8. CDR1 SGHVS and CDR2 FNYEAQ come from the germline V gene. CDR3 bases: TGTGCCAGCAGCCCCCCAGCGGGAGGTCGAGATACGCAGTATTTT. Translation gives CASSPPAGGRDTQYF.

This clone was counted only a few times. This chain connects TRBV12-5 to TRBJ2-5, with TRBD1 identical over 7 bases. The CDR3 runs to 14 residues. CDR1 LGHNT and CDR2 FRNRAP come from the germline V gene. Trimming cost V 5 bases and J 2 bases; bases outside gene matches: 5. DNA of the CDR3: TGTGCTAGTGGTGTGGGACAGTCGCAAGAGACCCAGTACTTC. It encodes CASGVGQSQETQYF. Drawing the rest from reference TRBV12-5 and TRBJ2-5, the complete variable domain is DARVTQTPRHKVTEMGQEVTMRCQPILGHNTVFWYRQTMMQGLELLAYFRNRAPLDDSGMPKDRFSAEMPDATLATLKIQPSEPRDSAVYFCASGVGQSQETQYFGPGTRLLVL.

The chain links TRBV2 to TRBJ2-2; D remains unclear. V was pared by 6 bases and J by 6 bases, with 11 bases between. In germline, CDR1 is SNHLY, CDR2 FYNNEI. The CDR3 runs to 13 residues. The CDR3 region is CASSPIGSGELFF. The CDR3 region has the DNA TGTGCCAGCAGCCCAATAGGTTCCGGGGAGCTGTTTTTT.

The table lists this clone with a few counts. Other DNA sequences in the same sample also yield this CDR3. V gene TRBV7-2 combines with J gene TRBJ2-1; D not certain. V was pared by 1 base and J by 1 base, with 5 bases between. Germline loops: CDR1 SGHTA, CDR2 FQGNSA. The CDR3 is 14 residues long. Here the CDR3 DNA reads TGTGCCAGCAGCTTAGAGGGTTCCTACAATGAGCAGTTCTTC. Amino acid sequence: CASSLEGSYNEQFF.

This chain uses TRBV7-8 with TRBJ2-5; TRBD1 is a possible D gene (5 bases). CDR3 length equals 14 residues. Germline V gives CDR1 SGHVS, CDR2 FQNEAQ. The V gene lost 2 bases and the J gene lost 2 bases, with 9 bases spanning the gap. The CDR3 nucleotides read TGTGCCAGCAGCTTACGACAGCCTCAAGAGACCCAGTACTTC. This translates into CASSLRQPQETQYF. The full variable domain, its missing parts supplied by reference TRBV7-8 and TRBJ2-5, is GAGVSQSPRYKVAKRGQDVALRCDPISGHVSLFWYQQALGQGPEFLTYFQNEAQLDKSGLPSDRFFAERPEGSVSTLKIQRTQQEDSAVYLCASSLRQPQETQYFGPGTRLLVL.

The rearrangement links TRBV30 to TRBJ2-4, with D unresolved. This CDR3 comprises 15 residues. V was cut by 1 base and J by 0 bases, with 10 bases left in between. Per the germline V gene, CDR1 is GTSNPN and CDR2 is SVGIG (reference sequence). CDR3 sequence reads: CAWSGEPLAKNIQYF. The DNA for the CDR3 is TGTGCCTGGAGTGGAGAGCCATTAGCCAAAAACATTCAGTACTTC. Full variable domain (missing parts from reference TRBV30 and TRBJ2-4): SQTIHQWPATLVQPVGSPLSLECTVEGTSNPNLYWYRQAAGRGLQLLFYSVGIGQISSEVPQNLSASRPQDRQFILSSKKLLLSDSGFYLCAWSGEPLAKNIQYFGAGTRLSVL.

The chain recombines TRBV5-1 with TRBJ2-2; D not resolved. The CDR3 has 13 residues. V was cut by 2 bases and J by 6 bases, with 8 bases left in between. Germline CDR1 and CDR2: SGHRS and YFSETQ. The CDR3 spells CASSFVGSGELFF. The CDR3 nucleotides are TGCGCCAGCAGCTTTGTAGGGTCCGGGGAGCTGTTTTTT.